This T cell receptor (beta chain) stems from a study of T-cell reconstitution after alpha-beta-depleted transplantation in children. This CDR3 contains 14 residues. The V gene's germline CDR1 is SGHNT and CDR2 YENEEA. The J segment lost 5 bases and the V segment lost 5 bases, leaving 8 bases of the junction unmatched. There are a few counts of this clonotype. Its antigen is still unknown. Study findings and constraints: T-cell counts and diversity at one year following transplant were attributed mainly to newly produced T cells. The origin of alpha-beta T cells about two months after transplant was reportedly several hundred expanded graft clones.

Unique molecular identifiers were incorporated during preparation of the TCRbeta library. TCRdb reprocessed the PCR reads via MiXCR and lists one record per CDR3 protein. The sample yields some 200,000 distinct CDR3 sequences, approximately 8.4% seen once. Here the sequenced sample was PBMCs, mostly from graft donor cells, taken 360 days after TCRalphabeta/CD19-depleted stem cell transplant. This clonotype was obtained from a male patient aged 2-9 years who had a stem cell transplant for acute myeloid leukemia, so the T cells may come from the graft donor. The chain carries TRBV11-3 and TRBJ2-5; 7 bases match TRBD1. Here the CDR3 reads CASSRTGVGETQYF. CDR3 nucleotide sequence: TGTGCCAGCAGCAGAACAGGGGTTGGGGAGACCCAGTACTTC.